A single T cell receptor beta chain is shown here with its context. This specimen comes from a study of blood T cell repertoires in COVID-19. For the study at large: T cells, B-cell-depleted T cells, or PBMCs provided the cDNA or gDNA that served as material.

Clones were read by immunoSEQ multiplex PCR, and TCRdb kept only the in-frame ones, dropping some. The sample consists of hundreds of thousands of clones, around 83% of them appearing once. Germline V gene lookup returns CDR1 MNHEY and CDR2 SVGEGT. This CDR3 is 16 amino acids long. V was trimmed by 3 bases and J by 4 bases, leaving 16 bases between them. The chain couples TRBV6-2 or TRBV6-3 to TRBJ2-1; no reliable D call. Input material: PBMCs or T cells enriched from blood (not recorded which). The sequence was collected from a man aged 35-49 years who had been exposed to COVID-19. Here the CDR3 DNA reads TGTGCCAGCAGTTATGAGGTTTTTTCCAGTTACAATGAGCAGTTCTTC. It translates to CASSYEVFSSYNEQFF.